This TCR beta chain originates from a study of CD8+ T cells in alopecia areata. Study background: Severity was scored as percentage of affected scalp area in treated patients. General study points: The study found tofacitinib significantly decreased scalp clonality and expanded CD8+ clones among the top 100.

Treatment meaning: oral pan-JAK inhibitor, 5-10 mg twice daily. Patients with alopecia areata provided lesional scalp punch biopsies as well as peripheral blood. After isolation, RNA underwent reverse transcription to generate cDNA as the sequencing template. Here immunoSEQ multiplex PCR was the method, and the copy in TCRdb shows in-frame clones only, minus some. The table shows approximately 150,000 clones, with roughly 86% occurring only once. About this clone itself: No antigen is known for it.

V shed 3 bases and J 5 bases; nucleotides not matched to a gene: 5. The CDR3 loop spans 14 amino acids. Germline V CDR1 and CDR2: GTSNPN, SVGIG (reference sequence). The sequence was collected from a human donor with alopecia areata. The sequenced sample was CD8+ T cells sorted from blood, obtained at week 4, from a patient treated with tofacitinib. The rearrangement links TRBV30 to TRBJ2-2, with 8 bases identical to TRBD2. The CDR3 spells CAWRWTSQTGELFF. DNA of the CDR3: TGTGCCTGGAGGTGGACTAGCCAGACCGGGGAGCTGTTTTTT.